This T cell receptor beta chain was captured by sequencing in a study of cytomegalovirus exposure and HLA in healthy donors. Study overall: Counted in an early data release were about 85 million unique TCRs from HLA-typed donors. The study's findings and limits: Later analysis placed DRB1 highest and HLA-C lowest in TCR association rates, which differed by HLA locus.

The CDR3 spans 15 residues. Trimming cost V 3 bases and J 7 bases; bases outside gene matches: 10. Germline V gives CDR1 SEHNR, CDR2 FQNEAQ (reference sequence). Primers for the PCR totalled 60 Vbeta and 13 Jbeta. The method was immunoSEQ multiplex PCR; TCRdb's version includes in-frame clones alone and lacks a portion of them. The repertoire holds under 150,000 clones, with 60% to 85% as singletons. Notes on this clone: Antigen unknown.

Sequencing input: PBMCs. This TCR was recovered from a male donor in good health and CMV-seropositive. The V call is TRBV7-9, the J call TRBJ1-2; 8 bases are a match to TRBD1. CDR3 in DNA: TGTGCCAGCAGCTTGGATGGACAGGGTTTAGGTGGCTACACCTTC. Translated: CASSLDGQGLGGYTF.